In this sample, the clone carrying this T cell receptor beta chain turned up a few times. Its antigen is currently unknown. 13 Jbeta primers and 60 Vbeta primers were used for the PCR. The data were produced by immunoSEQ multiplex PCR, yet TCRdb's version contains in-frame clones alone and is incomplete. The sample shows over 200,000 clones, 70% to 80% of them seen only once. The data derive from a study of cytomegalovirus exposure and HLA in healthy donors. CDR1 and CDR2 (germline): SNHLY, FYNNEI. V lost 6 bases, J lost 7 bases, and 5 bases stayed unmatched. The CDR3 totals 15 residues. Study results and limitations: Of the V segments, some could not be distinguished, including TRBV6-2 and TRBV6-3, and were excluded. The classifier, whose performance was assessed in both the original and validation cohorts, reportedly diagnosed cytomegalovirus status with high specificity and sensitivity.

All donors participated as healthy donors of bone marrow. Sequenced input: PBMCs. This TCR derives from a male donor in good health and CMV-seronegative. The chain employs TRBV2 and TRBJ2-1; 14 bases map to TRBD2. The CDR3 DNA is TGTGCCAGCAGCTTCGGGACTAGCGGGAGTAATGAGCAGTTCTTC. Translating gives CASSFGTSGSNEQFF.